This entry lists 6 T cell receptor beta chains sequenced from one sample in a study of T-cell memory formation after mild COVID-19. TCRdb redid the calling of the 5' RACE reads with MiXCR, one entry per CDR3 protein. In the table there are a few hundred thousand distinct CDR3 sequences, 20% to 25% of which are singletons. Sequenced material: PBMCs or a T cell subset sorted from them (not recorded which). The receptors derive from a man aged 18 to 30 who had mild COVID-19 (a few samples of this study predate the infection). Cell type and time point are not known.

The chain combines TRBV28 with TRBJ2-1; weak D call: TRBD2 (5 bases). This CDR3 has 12 amino acids. The germline V and J ends were trimmed by 5 bases and 9 bases, with 11 bases remaining between them. The germline CDR1 and CDR2 sequences are MDHEN and SYDVKM. The CDR3 reads CASSLRGFEQFF. Here the CDR3 DNA reads TGTGCCAGCAGTCTCCGCGGGTTTGAGCAGTTCTTC.

This clonotype was observed a handful of times. The rearrangement links TRBV7-2 to TRBJ2-2; 11 nucleotides line up with TRBD2. V gave up 3 bases and J gave up 6 bases; unmatched junction bases: 12. This CDR3 is 18 amino acids long. Germline CDR1 SGHTA, CDR2 FQGNSA. In DNA, the CDR3 is TGTGCCAGCAGCTTCTCGACTAGCGGGGCTTTTGGGTCCGGGGAGCTGTTTTTT. It is translated as CASSFSTSGAFGSGELFF.

This clonotype was observed a handful of times. The V gene is TRBV18, the J gene TRBJ1-5; the D gene is possibly TRBD1 (6 bases). V was pared by 3 bases and J by 4 bases, with 10 bases between. This CDR3 spans 14 amino acids. Per the germline V gene, CDR1 is KGHSH and CDR2 is LQKENI. CDR3 nucleotides: TGTGCCAGCTCACCCGCCGGGACAAATCAGCCCCAGCATTTT. Amino acid sequence: CASSPAGTNQPQHF.

This clonotype was found a few times. The V and J genes are TRBV29-1 and TRBJ1-2; possibly TRBD1 for D (5 bases). The CDR3 length is 11 residues. Germline-derived CDR1 and CDR2 are SQVTM and ANQGSEA. Trimming removed 7 bases from V and 4 bases from J, with 10 bases in between. The DNA for the CDR3 is TGCAGCGGCCGGGACCTCTATGGCTACACCTTC. Residues: CSGRDLYGYTF.

The V and J genes are TRBV20-1 and TRBJ1-5, with unresolved D. V was cut by 2 bases and J by 3 bases, with 5 bases left in between. The CDR3 contains 12 residues. CDR1 and CDR2 (germline): DFQATT, SNEGSKA (reference sequence). In nucleotides, the CDR3 is TGCAGTGCTAGATCGAACAATCAGCCCCAGCATTTT. Translating it yields CSARSNNQPQHF.

The chain uses TRBV5-1 and TRBJ2-2, with 8 nucleotides matching TRBD1. With 4 bases clipped from V and 4 bases from J, the junction kept 3 bases outside the gene matches. CDR1 SGHRS and CDR2 YFSETQ come from the germline V gene. The CDR3 is 14 residues long. CDR3 residues: CASSPQGATGELFF. The CDR3 nucleotides are TGCGCCAGCAGCCCCCAGGGGGCCACCGGGGAGCTGTTTTTT.